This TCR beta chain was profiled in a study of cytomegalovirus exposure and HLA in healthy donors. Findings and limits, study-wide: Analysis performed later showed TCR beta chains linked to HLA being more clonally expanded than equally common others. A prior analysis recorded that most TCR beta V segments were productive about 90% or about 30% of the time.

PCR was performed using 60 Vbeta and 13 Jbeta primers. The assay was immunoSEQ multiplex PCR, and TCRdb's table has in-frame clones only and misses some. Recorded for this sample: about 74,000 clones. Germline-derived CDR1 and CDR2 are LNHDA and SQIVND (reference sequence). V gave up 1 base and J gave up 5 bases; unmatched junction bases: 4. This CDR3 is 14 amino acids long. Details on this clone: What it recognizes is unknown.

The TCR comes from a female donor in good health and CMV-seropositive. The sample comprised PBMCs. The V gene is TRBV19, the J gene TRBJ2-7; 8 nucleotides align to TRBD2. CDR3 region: CASSIGTSIDEQYF. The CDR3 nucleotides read TGTGCCAGTAGTATAGGGACTAGCATAGACGAGCAGTACTTC.